The 11 T cell receptor beta chains listed next were all sequenced from one sample in a study of shared clonotypes between healthy human individuals. Data came from immunoSEQ multiplex PCR; TCRdb stores just in-frame clones and leaves some out. The table has some 2.3 million clones, 93% seen once. The sequenced sample consisted of naive CD4+ T cells from PBMCs. This sample's subset: CD45RA+ positively selected. These receptors all stem from a man aged 18 to 30 in good health. Some clones in this sample may be carry-over from other donors' samples.

This sequence joins TRBV5-4 and TRBJ2-7; D is uncertain. CDR3 length: 13 residues. Trimming left V 0 bases short and J 7 bases short, with 11 bases between. Germline CDR1 is SGHNT and CDR2 is YYREEE (reference sequence). The CDR3, as DNA: TGTGCCAGCAGCTTGGGCCCGCTGGGAGAGCAGTACTTC. Translating gives CASSLGPLGEQYF.

This clone came up a few times. The chain carries TRBV7-9 and TRBJ1-4; weak D call: TRBD1 (6 bases). CDR1 SEHNR and CDR2 FQNEAQ come from the germline V gene (reference sequence). V lost 4 bases, J lost 1 base, and 13 bases lay in between. This CDR3 has 16 amino acids. In DNA, the CDR3 is TGTGCCAGCAGCTCTCTCCTACAGGGAACTAATGAAAAACTGTTTTTT. Its translation: CASSSLLQGTNEKLFF.

This clone came up a few times. The chain is built from TRBV15 and TRBJ1-5; no definite D call. The germline V and J ends were trimmed by 7 bases and 5 bases, with 12 bases remaining between them. CDR1 and CDR2 (germline): LNHNV, YYDKDF (reference sequence). The CDR3 runs to 13 residues. CDR3 DNA: TGTGCCACCACCCCCGATTGGGATCAGCCCCAGCATTTT. Encoded protein: CATTPDWDQPQHF.

On this clone itself: This specimen includes other DNA sequences encoding the same CDR3. This chain links TRBV6-5 with TRBJ1-5; 7 nucleotides align to TRBD1. The junction had 5 bases not matched to a gene; V was cut back by 5 bases and J by 4 bases. In germline, CDR1 is MNHEY, CDR2 SVGAGI. CDR3 size: 14 residues. CDR3 region: CASSTGTANQPQHF. The CDR3 region has the DNA TGTGCCAGCAGTACCGGGACAGCTAATCAGCCCCAGCATTTT.

The chain carries TRBV6-5 and TRBJ1-1, with TRBD1 matching over 8 bases. CDR1 MNHEY and CDR2 SVGAGI come from the germline V gene. The length of the CDR3 is 16 residues. Unmatched junction bases numbered 8, after V lost 4 bases and J lost 1 base. This CDR3 reads CASSFIQGAGNTEAFF. In nucleotides, the CDR3 is TGTGCCAGCAGTTTCATCCAGGGGGCGGGGAACACTGAAGCTTTCTTT.

This chain links TRBV7-2 with TRBJ2-7; D tentatively reads TRBD1 or TRBD2 (5 bases each). From germline, CDR1 is SGHTA and CDR2 FQGNSA. The CDR3 consists of 15 residues. V lost 3 bases and J lost 6, with 18 bases in between. The CDR3 sequence: CASSLGTLLLGEQYF. The CDR3 DNA follows: TGTGCCAGCAGCTTGGGGACCCTCCTACTCGGCGAGCAGTACTTC.

On this clone: Other nucleotide sequences in the sample specify the same CDR3. The rearrangement joins TRBV7-9 to TRBJ1-4; no firm D call. V shed 1 base and J shed 3 bases, with 6 bases lying between them. Per the germline V gene, CDR1 is SEHNR and CDR2 is FQNEAQ (reference sequence). The CDR3 sequence is 14 residues long. CDR3 DNA sequence: TGTGCCAGCAGCTTAGGGGATTCTAATGAAAAACTGTTTTTT. It translates to CASSLGDSNEKLFF.

The V gene is TRBV5-4, the J gene TRBJ2-7, with 8 bases identical to TRBD2. The CDR3 length is 15 residues. Looked up from germline, CDR1 is SGHNT and CDR2 is YYREEE (reference sequence). The junction had 12 bases not matched to a gene; V was cut back by 3 bases and J by 7 bases. The CDR3 loop is CASSSPGLDSWEQYF. In DNA form, the CDR3 reads TGTGCCAGCAGCTCACCGGGACTAGACTCTTGGGAGCAGTACTTC.

A single count supports this clone. The rearrangement links TRBV6-6 to TRBJ1-3; 9 bases line up with TRBD1. The CDR3 spans 15 residues. CDR1 and CDR2 from the germline V gene are MNHNY and SVGAGI (reference sequence). J was trimmed by 2 bases and V by 5 bases; bases with no gene match: 4. CDR3 protein: CASSLRQGAGNTIYF. The CDR3 DNA reads as TGTGCCAGCAGTCTCAGACAGGGGGCTGGAAACACCATATATTTT.

The rearrangement links TRBV28 to TRBJ1-3; D remains unclear. The CDR3 consists of 15 residues. The germline V gene has CDR1 MDHEN and CDR2 SYDVKM. Trimming removed 5 bases at V and 1 base at J, with 12 bases between. CDR3 sequence: CASSQSPASGNTIYF. CDR3 DNA sequence: TGTGCCAGCAGTCAATCCCCCGCTTCTGGAAACACCATATATTTT.

This clone was counted a single time. V usage is TRBV15 and J usage is TRBJ2-7; maybe TRBD1 (5 bases). Trimming pared 0 bases from V and 9 bases from J, leaving 12 bases between. There are 13 residues in the CDR3. Germline V gives CDR1 LNHNV, CDR2 YYDKDF (reference sequence). The CDR3 DNA reads TGTGCCACCAGCAGAGACCACCTAAGGGGGCAGTACTTC. Translating it yields CATSRDHLRGQYF. Full variable domain (missing parts from reference TRBV15 and TRBJ2-7): DAMVIQNPRYQVTQFGKPVTLSCSQTLNHNVMYWYQQKSSQAPKLLFHYYDKDFNNEADTPDNFQSRRPNTSFCFLDIRSPGLGDTAMYLCATSRDHLRGQYFGPGTRLTVT.